This entry features one T cell receptor beta chain sequence. Germline CDR1 and CDR2: SGHAT and FQNNGV. There are 17 residues in the CDR3. J gave up 4 bases and V 2 bases, and 8 bases lay outside the gene matches. This record comes from a study of CD8+ T cells in alopecia areata. Looking at the study overall: Patients in the treated group were given tofacitinib by mouth, 5 to 10 mg twice a day.

Reverse transcribed after extraction, RNA yielded cDNA as the sequencing template. Clones were read by immunoSEQ multiplex PCR, and TCRdb kept only the in-frame ones, dropping some. Among some 130,000 clones listed, 45% to 60% were seen once. Individuals with alopecia areata gave both lesional scalp punch biopsies and peripheral blood for collection. The sequences come from CD4+ T cells sorted from blood, collected at week 0. The source is a human donor with alopecia areata. This chain connects TRBV11-2 to TRBJ2-5; 12 bases map to TRBD2. CDR3 region: CASSLTSGGPIGETQYF. The CDR3 nucleotides read TGTGCCAGCAGCTTAACTAGCGGGGGGCCGATTGGAGAGACCCAGTACTTC.